This T cell receptor beta chain was sequenced during a study of CD8 T cells in Susac syndrome. Reverse transcription used roughly 0.45 to 1 ug RNA and random hexamers. Each CDR3 protein is one row after TCRdb ran MiXCR on the immunoSEQ multiplex PCR reads. The sample holds about 80,000 distinct CDR3 sequences, roughly 94% seen once. The sample comprised CD8+ T cells from PBMCs. The clonotype originates from a human donor with Susac syndrome.

The CDR3 DNA reads TGTGCCAGTAGTCCCGGGCCGGCTACGCAGTATTTT. Translated: CASSPGPATQYF. The chain has TRBV19 and TRBJ2-3; D ambiguous. V shed 5 bases and J shed 8 bases, with 11 bases lying between them. The V gene's germline CDR1 is LNHDA and CDR2 SQIVND (reference sequence). The CDR3 runs 12 residues. Complete variable domain (other parts from reference TRBV19 and TRBJ2-3): DGGITQSPKYLFRKEGQNVTLSCEQNLNHDAMYWYRQDPGQGLRLIYYSQIVNDFQKGDIAEGYSVSREKKESFPLTVTSAQKNPTAFYLCASSPGPATQYFGPGTRLTVL.